This T cell receptor beta chain was identified in a study of CD8 T cells in Susac syndrome. The CDR3 has 17 residues. The ends lost 4 bases at V and 0 bases at J; junction bases unmatched: 12. The germline V gene encodes CDR1 SGHRS and CDR2 YFSETQ. Random hexamers were used to reverse transcribe the RNA input (about 0.5 to 1 ug). MiXCR, run by TCRdb on the immunoSEQ multiplex PCR reads, gives a single entry per CDR3 protein. The sample contains 170,000 or so distinct CDR3 sequences, 90% to 95% of which appear only once. The source of this sequence is a human donor with multiple sclerosis. The genes are TRBV5-1 and TRBJ2-7, with TRBD2 matching over 8 bases. The sequenced sample was CD8+ T cells from PBMCs. DNA of the CDR3: TGCGCCAGCAGCCCGGGGGGGAAGACTAGCGACTCCTACGAGCAGTACTTC. Protein product: CASSPGGKTSDSYEQYF.